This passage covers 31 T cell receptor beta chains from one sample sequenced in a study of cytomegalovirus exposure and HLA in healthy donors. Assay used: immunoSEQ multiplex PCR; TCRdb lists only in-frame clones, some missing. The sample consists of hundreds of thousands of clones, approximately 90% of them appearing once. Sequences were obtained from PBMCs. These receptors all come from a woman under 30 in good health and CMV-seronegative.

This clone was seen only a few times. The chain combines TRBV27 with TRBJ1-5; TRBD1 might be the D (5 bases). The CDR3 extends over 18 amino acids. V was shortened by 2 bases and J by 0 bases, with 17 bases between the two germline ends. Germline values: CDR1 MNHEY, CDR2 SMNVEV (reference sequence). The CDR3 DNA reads TGTGCCAGCAGTTTAAAGGGGTTAGGGGCAGCTAGCAATCAGCCCCAGCATTTT. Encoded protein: CASSLKGLGAASNQPQHF.

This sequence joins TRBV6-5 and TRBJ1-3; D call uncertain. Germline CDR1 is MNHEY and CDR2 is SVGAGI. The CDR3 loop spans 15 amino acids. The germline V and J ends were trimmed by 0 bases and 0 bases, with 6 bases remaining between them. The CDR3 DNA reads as TGTGCCAGCAGTTACTCGGCCAACTCTGGAAACACCATATATTTT. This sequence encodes CASSYSANSGNTIYF.

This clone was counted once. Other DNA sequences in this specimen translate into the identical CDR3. The CDR3 loop is CASSPLAGAYEQYF. DNA for the CDR3: TGTGCCAGCAGTCCTTTAGCGGGCGCCTACGAGCAGTACTTC. The chain combines TRBV28 with TRBJ2-7, with TRBD2 matching 7 bases. V lost 5 bases to trimming and J lost 2 bases; unmatched junction nucleotides: 6. CDR3 length: 14 amino acids. Germline CDR1 is MDHEN and CDR2 is SYDVKM.

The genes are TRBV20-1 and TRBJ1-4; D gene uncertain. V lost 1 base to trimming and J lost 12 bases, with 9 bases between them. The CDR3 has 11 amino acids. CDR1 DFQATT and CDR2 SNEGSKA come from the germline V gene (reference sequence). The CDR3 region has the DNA TGCAGTGCTAGAGTTGGAGGAGAACTGTTTTTT. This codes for CSARVGGELFF.

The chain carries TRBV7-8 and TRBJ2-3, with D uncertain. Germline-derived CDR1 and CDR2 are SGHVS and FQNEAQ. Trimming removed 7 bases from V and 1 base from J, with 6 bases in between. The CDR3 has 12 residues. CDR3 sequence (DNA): TGTGCCAGCACTATAGGCACAGATACGCAGTATTTT. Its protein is CASTIGTDTQYF.

CDR3: CASSPRVQGSNSPLHF. The DNA of the CDR3 is TGTGCCAGTAGTCCCAGGGTACAGGGGTCTAATTCACCCCTCCACTTT. The rearrangement joins TRBV19 to TRBJ1-6, with 7 bases lining up with TRBD1. The CDR3 is 16 amino acids. Germline CDR1 LNHDA, CDR2 SQIVND (reference sequence). The V segment lost 5 bases and the J segment 6 bases; nucleotides outside the gene matches: 10.

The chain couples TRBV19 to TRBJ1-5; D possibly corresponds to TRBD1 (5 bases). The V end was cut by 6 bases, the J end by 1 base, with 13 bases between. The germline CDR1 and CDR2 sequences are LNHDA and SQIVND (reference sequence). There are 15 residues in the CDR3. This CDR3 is CASRERGGSNQPQHF. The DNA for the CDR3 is TGTGCCAGTAGAGAAAGGGGAGGCAGCAATCAGCCCCAGCATTTT.

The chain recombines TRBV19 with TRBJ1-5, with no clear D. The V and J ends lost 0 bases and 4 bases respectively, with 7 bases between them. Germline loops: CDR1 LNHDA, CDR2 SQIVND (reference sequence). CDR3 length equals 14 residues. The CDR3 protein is CASSIDRRNQPQHF. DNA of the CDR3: TGTGCCAGTAGTATAGACAGGAGGAATCAGCCCCAGCATTTT.

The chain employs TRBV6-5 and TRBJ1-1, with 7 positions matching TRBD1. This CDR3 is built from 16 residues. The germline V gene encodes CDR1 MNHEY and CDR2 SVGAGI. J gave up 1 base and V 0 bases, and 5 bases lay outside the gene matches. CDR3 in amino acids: CASSYSLTGWNTEAFF. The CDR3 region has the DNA TGTGCCAGCAGTTACTCATTGACAGGGTGGAACACTGAAGCTTTCTTT.

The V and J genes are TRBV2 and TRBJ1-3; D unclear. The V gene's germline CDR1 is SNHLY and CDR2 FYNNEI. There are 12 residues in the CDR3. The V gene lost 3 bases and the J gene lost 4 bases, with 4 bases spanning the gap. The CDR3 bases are TGTGCCAGCAGTGAGCAGGGAAACACCATATATTTT. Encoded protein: CASSEQGNTIYF.

As DNA, the CDR3 is TGTGCCACCAGCAAGCACAGCTCCTACGAGCAGTACTTC. This codes for CATSKHSSYEQYF. This chain connects TRBV15 to TRBJ2-7; no clear D gene. The V end lost 4 bases, the J end lost 0 bases, and 7 bases lay between the germline ends. CDR3 length: 13 residues. Per germline, CDR1 LNHNV and CDR2 YYDKDF (reference sequence).

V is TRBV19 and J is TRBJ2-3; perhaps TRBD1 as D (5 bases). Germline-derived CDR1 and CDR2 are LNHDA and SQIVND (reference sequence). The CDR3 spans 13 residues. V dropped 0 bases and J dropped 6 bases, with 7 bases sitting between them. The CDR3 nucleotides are TGTGCCAGTAGTATAGATAAGGGGGATACGCAGTATTTT. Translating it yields CASSIDKGDTQYF.

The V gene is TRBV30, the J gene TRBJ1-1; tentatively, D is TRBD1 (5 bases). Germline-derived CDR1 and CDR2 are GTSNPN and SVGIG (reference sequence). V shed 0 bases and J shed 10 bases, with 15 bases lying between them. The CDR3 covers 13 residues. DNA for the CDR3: TGTGCCTGGAGTGTACAGGAGGGGCTAGGAGCTTTCTTT. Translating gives CAWSVQEGLGAFF.

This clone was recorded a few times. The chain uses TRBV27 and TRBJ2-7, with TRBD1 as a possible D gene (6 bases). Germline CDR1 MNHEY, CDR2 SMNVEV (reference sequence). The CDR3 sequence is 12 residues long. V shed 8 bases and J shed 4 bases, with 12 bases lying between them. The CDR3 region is CASRTVPYEQYF. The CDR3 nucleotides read TGTGCCAGCCGGACAGTGCCGTACGAGCAGTACTTC.

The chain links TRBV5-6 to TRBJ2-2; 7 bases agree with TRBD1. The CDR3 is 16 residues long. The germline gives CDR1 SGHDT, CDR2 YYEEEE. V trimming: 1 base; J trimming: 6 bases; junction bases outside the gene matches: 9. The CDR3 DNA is TGTGCCAGCAGCTTGACAGGGGTTGAGATAGCCGGGGAGCTGTTTTTT. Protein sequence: CASSLTGVEIAGELFF.

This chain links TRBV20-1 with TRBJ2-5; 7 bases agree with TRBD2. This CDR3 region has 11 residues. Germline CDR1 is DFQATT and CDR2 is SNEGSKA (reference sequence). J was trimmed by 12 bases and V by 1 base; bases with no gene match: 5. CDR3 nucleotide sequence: TGCAGTGCTAGAGGCCGACGGGGGGAGTACTTC. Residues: CSARGRRGEYF.

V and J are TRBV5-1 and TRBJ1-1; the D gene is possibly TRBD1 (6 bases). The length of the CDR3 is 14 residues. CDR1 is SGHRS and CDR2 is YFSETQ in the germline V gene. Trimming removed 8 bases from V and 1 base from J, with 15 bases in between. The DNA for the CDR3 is TGCGCCAGTAGATCAGGGGTCACGAACACTGAAGCTTTCTTT. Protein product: CASRSGVTNTEAFF.

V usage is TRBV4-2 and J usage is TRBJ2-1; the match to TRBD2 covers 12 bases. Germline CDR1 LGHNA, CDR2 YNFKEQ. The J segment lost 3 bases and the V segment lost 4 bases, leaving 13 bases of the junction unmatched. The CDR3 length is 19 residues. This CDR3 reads CASSRRLAGEPSFYNEQFF. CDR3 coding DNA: TGTGCCAGCAGCCGCCGACTAGCGGGAGAACCCAGCTTCTACAATGAGCAGTTCTTC.

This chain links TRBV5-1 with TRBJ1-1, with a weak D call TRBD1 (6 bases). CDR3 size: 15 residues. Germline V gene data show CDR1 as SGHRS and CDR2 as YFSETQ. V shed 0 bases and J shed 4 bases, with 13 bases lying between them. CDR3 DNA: TGCGCCAGCAGCTTGGGTCAGGGGCGGACCACTGAAGCTTTCTTT. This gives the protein CASSLGQGRTTEAFF.

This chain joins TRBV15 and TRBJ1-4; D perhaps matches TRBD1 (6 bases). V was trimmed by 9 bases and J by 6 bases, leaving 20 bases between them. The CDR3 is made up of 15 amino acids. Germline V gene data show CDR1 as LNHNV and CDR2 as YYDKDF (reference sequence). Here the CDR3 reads CATRRGAKGYEKLFF. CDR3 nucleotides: TGTGCCACTAGGCGGGGGGCGAAAGGATATGAAAAACTGTTTTTT. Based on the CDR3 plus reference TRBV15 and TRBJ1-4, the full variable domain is DAMVIQNPRYQVTQFGKPVTLSCSQTLNHNVMYWYQQKSSQAPKLLFHYYDKDFNNEADTPDNFQSRRPNTSFCFLDIRSPGLGDTAMYLCATRRGAKGYEKLFFGSGTQLSVL.

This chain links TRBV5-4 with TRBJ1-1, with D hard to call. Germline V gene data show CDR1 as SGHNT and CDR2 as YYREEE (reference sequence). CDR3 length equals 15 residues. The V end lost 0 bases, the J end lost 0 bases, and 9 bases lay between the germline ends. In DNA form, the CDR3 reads TGTGCCAGCAGCTTGGAAAACAGAGTGAACACTGAAGCTTTCTTT. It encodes CASSLENRVNTEAFF. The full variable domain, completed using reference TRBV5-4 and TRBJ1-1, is ETGVTQSPTHLIKTRGQQVTLRCSSQSGHNTVSWYQQALGQGPQFIFQYYREEENGRGNFPPRFSGLQFPNYSSELNVNALELDDSALYLCASSLENRVNTEAFFGQGTRLTVV.

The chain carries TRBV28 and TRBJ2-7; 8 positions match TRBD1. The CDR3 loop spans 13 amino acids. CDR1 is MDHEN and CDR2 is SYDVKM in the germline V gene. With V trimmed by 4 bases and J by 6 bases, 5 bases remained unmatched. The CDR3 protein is CASSSGGGIEQYF. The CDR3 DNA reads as TGTGCCAGCAGTTCAGGGGGCGGGATCGAGCAGTACTTC.

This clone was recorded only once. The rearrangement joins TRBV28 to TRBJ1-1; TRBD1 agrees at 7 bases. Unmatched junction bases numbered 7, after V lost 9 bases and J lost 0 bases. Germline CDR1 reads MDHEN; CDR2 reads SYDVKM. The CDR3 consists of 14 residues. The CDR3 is CASNRGDMNTEAFF. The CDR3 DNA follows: TGTGCCAGTAACAGGGGAGACATGAACACTGAAGCTTTCTTT.

Written as DNA, the CDR3 is TGTGCCAGCAGCGGAACCATAGTAGCGGGGGGCCATTTTTCGTATTTT. Translated: CASSGTIVAGGHFSYF. V usage is TRBV9 and J usage is TRBJ2-3; 10 bases map to TRBD2. CDR1 is SGDLS, CDR2 YYNGEE, per germline. J was trimmed by 14 bases and V by 3 bases; bases with no gene match: 18. The CDR3 spans 16 residues.

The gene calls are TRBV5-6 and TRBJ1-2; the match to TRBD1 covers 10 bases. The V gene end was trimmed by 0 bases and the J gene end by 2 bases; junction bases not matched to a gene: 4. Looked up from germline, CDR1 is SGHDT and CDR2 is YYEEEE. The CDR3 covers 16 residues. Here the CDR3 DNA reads TGTGCCAGCAGCTTGGAGGGGACAGGGGAGAACTATGGCTACACCTTC. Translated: CASSLEGTGENYGYTF.

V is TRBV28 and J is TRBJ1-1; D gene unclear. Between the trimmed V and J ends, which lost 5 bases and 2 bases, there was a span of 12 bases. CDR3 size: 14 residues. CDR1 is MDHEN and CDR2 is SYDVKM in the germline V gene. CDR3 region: CASSAAVGNTEAFF. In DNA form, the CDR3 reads TGTGCCAGCAGTGCGGCGGTCGGCAACACTGAAGCTTTCTTT.

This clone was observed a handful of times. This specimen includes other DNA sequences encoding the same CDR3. The DNA of the CDR3 is TGTGCCAGCAGTGAGCGCTACGAGCAGTACTTC. Encoded protein: CASSERYEQYF. This chain uses TRBV2 with TRBJ2-7, with D uncertain. V lost 3 bases to trimming and J lost 3 bases, with 3 bases between them. This CDR3 region has 11 residues. CDR1 and CDR2 (germline): SNHLY, FYNNEI.

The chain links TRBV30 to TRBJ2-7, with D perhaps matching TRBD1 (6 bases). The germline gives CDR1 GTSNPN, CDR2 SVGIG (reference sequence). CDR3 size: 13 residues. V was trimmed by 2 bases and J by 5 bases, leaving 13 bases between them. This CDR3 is CAWSFQGKNEQYF. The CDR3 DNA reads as TGTGCCTGGAGTTTCCAGGGGAAGAACGAGCAGTACTTC.

The CDR3 is CASSLEGVLGQPQHF. The CDR3 nucleotides read TGCGCCAGCAGCTTGGAGGGGGTTTTGGGACAGCCCCAGCATTTT. The genes are TRBV5-1 and TRBJ1-5; D might be TRBD1 (6 bases). V lost 0 bases and J lost 7, with 14 bases in between. This CDR3 is built from 15 residues. The V gene's germline CDR1 is SGHRS and CDR2 YFSETQ. Drawing the rest from reference TRBV5-1 and TRBJ1-5, the complete variable domain is KAGVTQTPRYLIKTRGQQVTLSCSPISGHRSVSWYQQTPGQGLQFLFEYFSETQRNKGNFPGRFSGRQFSNSRSEMNVSTLELGDSALYLCASSLEGVLGQPQHFGDGTRLSIL.

CDR3 nucleotides: TGTGCCTACCACAGGGGGCAGGATGGCTACACCTTC. Encoded protein: CAYHRGQDGYTF. V and J are TRBV30 and TRBJ1-2; TRBD1 matches 9 bases. J lost 6 bases, V lost 7 bases, and 6 bases had no gene match. The V gene's germline CDR1 is GTSNPN and CDR2 SVGIG (reference sequence). This CDR3 is built from 12 residues.

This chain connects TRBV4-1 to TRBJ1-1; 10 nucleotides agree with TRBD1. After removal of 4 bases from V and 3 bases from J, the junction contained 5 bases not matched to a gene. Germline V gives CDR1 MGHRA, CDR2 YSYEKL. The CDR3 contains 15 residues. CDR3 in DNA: TGCGCCAGCAGCCGGAGGGGACAGGGGCACACTGAAGCTTTCTTT. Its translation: CASSRRGQGHTEAFF.